The 5 T cell receptor beta chains below all came from one sample that was sequenced in a study of post-analysis software for immune sequencing data. Whole-study findings and limits: The study found TRBV5-6, TRBV5-1 and TRBV20-1 among 4 or 5 TRBV segments more frequent in patients than controls.

These TCRs' antigens remain unknown. Unique-molecular-identifier-tagged TCR beta cDNA libraries were used. Each CDR3 protein is one row after TCRdb ran MiXCR on the PCR reads. The sample carries approximately 660,000 distinct CDR3 sequences, approximately 60% recorded once. The sequenced sample was blood. The receptors come from a girl aged 2 to 10 with multiple sclerosis.

The chain uses TRBV29-1 and TRBJ2-5; TRBD1 agrees at 8 bases. The J call may be wrong; the DNA end is better matched by TRBJ2-7. The CDR3 length is 13 residues. The germline gives CDR1 SQVTM, CDR2 ANQGSEA. The CDR3 protein is CSVGTGTGYEQYF. The CDR3 DNA follows: TGCAGCGTTGGAACCGGGACAGGCTACGAGCAGTACTTC.

The sample holds a few counts of this clonotype. The chain links TRBV9 to TRBJ2-1, with D unclear. V lost 0 bases and J lost 7, with 11 bases in between. The CDR3 has 14 amino acids. Looked up from germline, CDR1 is SGDLS and CDR2 is YYNGEE. The CDR3 DNA reads TGTGCCAGCAGCGTAGGAATAGGGAATAATGAGCAGTTCTTC. This sequence encodes CASSVGIGNNEQFF.

The J gene is TRBJ2-1, the V gene TRBV20-1; 8 nucleotides align to TRBD1. The germline gives CDR1 DFQATT, CDR2 SNEGSKA (reference sequence). The length of the CDR3 is 15 residues. Unmatched junction bases numbered 13, after V lost 6 bases and J lost 6 bases. The CDR3 DNA reads as TGCAGTGCCGGATACCGCGGGACAGGAATCAATGAGCAGTTCTTC. Its protein product is CSAGYRGTGINEQFF.

J is TRBJ2-3 and V is TRBV14; D not resolved. Trimming cost V 0 bases and J 4 bases, with 11 bases left between them. This CDR3 is built from 15 residues. Germline V gene lookup returns CDR1 SGHDN and CDR2 FVKESK. The CDR3 loop reads CASSQESRPPDTQYF. The CDR3 nucleotides read TGTGCCAGCAGCCAAGAATCTAGGCCGCCAGATACGCAGTATTTT.

This clonotype has more than one count but fewer than ten. This chain joins TRBV20-1 and TRBJ2-5, with D unclear. The CDR3 consists of 13 residues. Germline CDR1 is DFQATT and CDR2 is SNEGSKA (reference sequence). V was clipped by 5 bases and J by 5 bases, with 15 bases between them. In DNA, the CDR3 is TGCAGTGCTCCCGGGCAGTTGGGGGAGACCCAGTACTTC. This gives the protein CSAPGQLGETQYF.